These 27 T cell receptor beta chains share one sample of origin, sequenced in a study of blood T cell repertoires in COVID-19. Libraries were prepared by immunoSEQ multiplex PCR; TCRdb keeps only in-frame clonotypes and omits some of them. Of about 360,000 clones in the sample, around nine tenths were seen once. Material for sequencing was peripheral blood. Receptor source: a human donor in a cohort sampled during active COVID-19.

The chain has TRBV11-2 and TRBJ1-2, with 7 bases identical to TRBD1. This CDR3 contains 14 residues. Looked up from germline, CDR1 is SGHAT and CDR2 is FQNNGV. J gave up 8 bases and V 0 bases, and 6 bases lay outside the gene matches. The CDR3 region has the DNA TGTGCCAGCAGCTTAGACCAGGGGGTTGGGGGCTACACCTTC. Translating gives CASSLDQGVGGYTF.

The sample holds a few counts of this clone. The chain uses TRBV28 and TRBJ2-7, with D possibly being TRBD2 (5 bases). The V end was cut by 6 bases, the J end by 5 bases, with 20 bases between. The CDR3 is made up of 15 amino acids. From germline, CDR1 is MDHEN and CDR2 SYDVKM. Here the CDR3 reads CASRPNTGLLDEQYF. The CDR3 coding sequence is TGTGCCAGCAGGCCAAACACGGGGTTGCTCGACGAGCAGTACTTC.

This sequence joins TRBV16 and TRBJ2-1; 7 bases are shared with TRBD1. The length of the CDR3 is 14 residues. Germline CDR1 and CDR2: KGHSY and FQNENV. The J segment lost 5 bases and the V segment lost 4 bases, leaving 5 bases of the junction unmatched. CDR3 sequence: CASSLRQGDNEQFF. The CDR3 region has the DNA TGTGCCAGCAGCCTTAGACAGGGAGACAATGAGCAGTTCTTC. Together with reference TRBV16 and TRBJ2-1, the CDR3 gives the full variable domain: GEEVAQTPKHLVRGEGQKAKLYCAPIKGHSYVFWYQQVLKNEFKFLISFQNENVFDETGMPKERFSAKCLPNSPCSLEIQATKLEDSAVYFCASSLRQGDNEQFFGPGTRLTVL.

The V call is TRBV30, the J call TRBJ2-7; TRBD1 might be the D (5 bases). CDR1 GTSNPN and CDR2 SVGIG come from the germline V gene (reference sequence). V was trimmed by 3 bases and J by 4 bases, leaving 13 bases between them. CDR3 length equals 13 residues. The CDR3 is CAWRGQGTYEQYF. CDR3 DNA sequence: TGTGCCTGGAGGGGCCAGGGCACGTACGAGCAGTACTTC.

The genes are TRBV10-1 and TRBJ2-7; D is possibly TRBD1 (5 bases). The germline V and J ends were trimmed by 4 bases and 0 bases, with 16 bases remaining between them. The CDR3 has 16 residues. Germline V gene data show CDR1 as WNHNN and CDR2 as SYGVQD (reference sequence). The CDR3 reads CASSVLWSGFSYEQYF. The CDR3 DNA follows: TGCGCCAGCAGTGTTTTATGGTCAGGGTTCTCCTACGAGCAGTACTTC.

This clone occurred once. The chain employs TRBV11-3 and TRBJ2-3, with a weak D call TRBD2 (6 bases). This CDR3 has 14 amino acids. Per germline, CDR1 SGHNT and CDR2 YENEEA. Trimming took 2 bases from V and 4 from J, leaving 10 bases between them. The chain's CDR3 is CASSLRGGPDTQYF. CDR3 nucleotides: TGTGCCAGCAGCTTAAGGGGAGGCCCAGATACGCAGTATTTT.

J is TRBJ2-1 and V is TRBV5-1; TRBD2 agrees at 9 bases. V shed 4 bases and J 5 bases; nucleotides not matched to a gene: 10. Germline assignment: CDR1 SGHRS and CDR2 YFSETQ. The CDR3 length is 16 residues. The CDR3 spells CASSPVLAGDHNEQFF. As DNA, the CDR3 is TGCGCCAGCAGCCCCGTACTAGCGGGTGACCACAATGAGCAGTTCTTC.

V usage is TRBV19 and J usage is TRBJ2-3, with D perhaps TRBD1 (6 bases). V gave up 5 bases and J gave up 2 bases, with 14 bases separating them. The CDR3 is 15 amino acids. The germline CDR1 and CDR2 sequences are LNHDA and SQIVND (reference sequence). Here the CDR3 DNA reads TGTGCCAGTAGTGCTATACAGGGTAACACAGATACGCAGTATTTT. Encoded protein: CASSAIQGNTDTQYF.

V and J are TRBV5-1 and TRBJ2-2, with D perhaps matching TRBD2 (6 bases). Germline CDR1 reads SGHRS; CDR2 reads YFSETQ. The CDR3 sequence is 16 residues long. With 4 bases removed from V and 4 bases from J, the gap between germline ends came to 17 bases. The chain's CDR3 is CASSVSMMGGTGELFF. Written as DNA, the CDR3 is TGCGCCAGCAGCGTGTCGATGATGGGGGGCACCGGGGAGCTGTTTTTT.

V usage is TRBV6-5 and J usage is TRBJ1-2, with D possibly being TRBD1 (6 bases). This CDR3 has 16 amino acids. Looked up from germline, CDR1 is MNHEY and CDR2 is SVGAGI. Trimming stripped 0 bases from V and 4 bases from J, with 15 bases between. DNA of the CDR3: TGTGCCAGCAGTTACTCTGGACAGTCGTTCCCCTATGGCTACACCTTC. Translating gives CASSYSGQSFPYGYTF.

J is TRBJ2-7 and V is TRBV28, with 7 bases aligning to TRBD2. The length of the CDR3 is 14 residues. The V and J ends lost 6 bases and 1 base, in that order; junction bases with no gene match: 6. Germline V gene lookup returns CDR1 MDHEN and CDR2 SYDVKM. The CDR3 DNA is TGTGCCAGCAGACCCCCTAGCGGTTCCTACGAGCAGTACTTC. Its translation is CASRPPSGSYEQYF.

The chain is built from TRBV30 and TRBJ1-1; D unresolved. The V gene's germline CDR1 is GTSNPN and CDR2 SVGIG (reference sequence). The CDR3 consists of 14 residues. The V end was cut by 7 bases, the J end by 1 base, with 16 bases between. CDR3 in amino acids: CAFAPGRKNTEAFF. As DNA, the CDR3 is TGTGCCTTTGCCCCGGGTAGGAAGAACACTGAAGCTTTCTTT.

Comment on this clone: Other DNA sequences from this sample encode an identical CDR3 as well. The CDR3 coding sequence is TGTGCCAGCAGCCCAGGAGAGACCCAGTACTTC. Encoded protein: CASSPGETQYF. V is TRBV14 and J is TRBJ2-5, with D unclear. V lost 4 bases and J lost 4, with 4 bases in between. CDR3 length: 11 residues. CDR1 and CDR2 (germline): SGHDN, FVKESK.

The rearrangement links TRBV19 to TRBJ1-5; TRBD1 might be the D (5 bases). The CDR3 loop spans 13 amino acids. From germline, CDR1 is LNHDA and CDR2 SQIVND (reference sequence). Trimming removed 4 bases from V and 7 bases from J, with 11 bases in between. The CDR3 is CASSTGLGQPQHF. DNA for the CDR3: TGTGCCAGTAGTACAGGGCTGGGACAGCCCCAGCATTTT.

The chain combines TRBV19 with TRBJ1-2; D is unresolved. The CDR3 has 14 residues. Germline-derived CDR1 and CDR2 are LNHDA and SQIVND (reference sequence). V lost 3 bases to trimming and J lost 3 bases, with 11 bases between them. The CDR3 reads CASSIAVSDYGYTF. CDR3 sequence (DNA): TGTGCCAGTAGTATTGCGGTTTCGGACTATGGCTACACCTTC.

In the case of this clone: An end of the junction does not agree with germline; a read error may underlie this. The chain uses TRBV5-4 and TRBJ1-2, with TRBD1 matching 9 bases. The germline gives CDR1 SGHNT, CDR2 YYREEE (reference sequence). The CDR3 consists of 14 residues. The CDR3 loop is CASKKTGGNFGYTF. As DNA, the CDR3 is TGTGCCAGCAAGAAGACAGGGGGAAACTTTGGCTACACCTTC.

The V gene is TRBV10-3, the J gene TRBJ1-2; possibly TRBD1 for D (5 bases). CDR3 length: 15 amino acids. V lost 3 bases to trimming and J lost 9 bases, with 20 bases between them. Germline CDR1 and CDR2: ENHRY and SYGVKD. CDR3 protein: CAISDSPGRGGSYTF. The CDR3 nucleotides are TGTGCCATCAGTGATAGCCCGGGGAGGGGAGGAAGCTACACCTTC.

CDR3 nucleotides: TGTGCCAGCAGACCCGGGACAATCACCGGGGAGCTGTTTTTT. The encoded protein is CASRPGTITGELFF. The rearrangement joins TRBV7-9 to TRBJ2-2; tentatively, D is TRBD1 (6 bases). Trimming shortened V by 6 bases and J by 4 bases, and 12 bases separated the two germline ends. The CDR3 covers 14 residues. Germline V gene sequence: CDR1 SEHNR, CDR2 FQNEAQ (reference sequence).

This chain joins TRBV10-3 and TRBJ2-3; 11 bases are a match to TRBD2. From germline, CDR1 is ENHRY and CDR2 SYGVKD. With 2 bases clipped from V and 5 bases from J, the junction kept 6 bases outside the gene matches. The CDR3 length is 16 residues. The CDR3 region is CAISEAFLAGGDTQYF. The CDR3 coding sequence is TGTGCCATCAGTGAGGCCTTCCTAGCGGGAGGAGATACGCAGTATTTT.

The rearrangement uses TRBV7-2 and TRBJ2-1, with TRBD1 as a possible D gene (5 bases). V was shortened by 5 bases and J by 10 bases, with 18 bases between the two germline ends. The CDR3 totals 14 residues. CDR1 is SGHTA, CDR2 FQGNSA, per germline. CDR3 bases: TGTGCCAGCAGCATATCTGCGGCTAACAGGGAGCAGTTCTTC. This gives the protein CASSISAANREQFF.

This chain joins TRBV11-3 and TRBJ1-3, with D perhaps TRBD1 (5 bases). This CDR3 has 16 amino acids. Germline V lookup: CDR1 SGHNT, CDR2 YENEEA. Trimming removed 0 bases at V and 4 bases at J, with 13 bases between. The CDR3 DNA follows: TGTGCCAGCAGCTTAGAGCCGGGGGAAGGCGGAAACACCATATATTTT. Amino acids: CASSLEPGEGGNTIYF.

This chain uses TRBV2 with TRBJ2-7; 8 bases line up with TRBD1. This CDR3 spans 13 amino acids. Trimming took 6 bases from V and 3 from J; bases not matched to a gene: 4. Per the germline V gene, CDR1 is SNHLY and CDR2 is FYNNEI. The CDR3 coding sequence is TGTGCCAGCAGGGAGGGACAGGACTACGAGCAGTACTTC. As protein: CASREGQDYEQYF.

The J gene is TRBJ2-2, the V gene TRBV18; possible D gene TRBD2, 5 bases. Germline V gene data show CDR1 as KGHSH and CDR2 as LQKENI. The CDR3 has 16 residues. V lost 6 bases and J 2 bases, leaving 16 bases between the germline ends. CDR3 sequence: CASSHSGITNTGELFF. Written as DNA, the CDR3 is TGTGCCAGCTCCCACTCCGGGATTACAAACACCGGGGAGCTGTTTTTT.

The chain couples TRBV18 to TRBJ2-3; a possible D gene is TRBD2 (6 bases). The ends were cut back, 3 bases at V and 2 bases at J, with 12 bases in the middle. Germline CDR1 is KGHSH and CDR2 is LQKENI. The CDR3 contains 15 residues. Here the CDR3 reads CASSPSAGATDTQYF. For the CDR3, the DNA is TGTGCCAGCTCACCGTCAGCGGGTGCCACAGATACGCAGTATTTT.

CDR3 in amino acids: CASSLSTSNSPLHF. The CDR3, as DNA: TGTGCCAGCAGCCTATCCACCTCTAATTCACCCCTCCACTTT. J is TRBJ1-6 and V is TRBV7-2, with D unresolved. This CDR3 has 14 residues. Germline values: CDR1 SGHTA, CDR2 FQGNSA. V lost 5 bases, J lost 6 bases, and 11 bases lay in between.

The V gene is TRBV2, the J gene TRBJ2-7; 7 bases are a match to TRBD1. The CDR3 has 13 residues. Germline CDR1 and CDR2: SNHLY and FYNNEI. The ends lost 6 bases at V and 2 bases at J; junction bases unmatched: 4. For the CDR3, the DNA is TGTGCCAGCAGCCAGGACAGGACCTACGAGCAGTACTTC. Protein: CASSQDRTYEQYF.

This chain links TRBV3-1 (or the pseudogene TRBV3-2) with TRBJ2-3, with TRBD2 identical over 7 bases. V trimming: 0 bases; J trimming: 3 bases; junction bases outside the gene matches: 6. The V gene's germline CDR1 is LGHDT and CDR2 YNNKEL (reference sequence). The CDR3 has 16 amino acids. CDR3 bases: TGTGCCAGCAGCCAAGATGGGGGGGGAGAGACAGATACGCAGTATTTT. Its protein is CASSQDGGGETDTQYF.